This T cell receptor beta chain originates from a study of blood T cell repertoires in COVID-19. Looking at the study overall: T cells, B-cell-depleted T cells, or PBMCs provided the cDNA or gDNA that served as material.

Data came from immunoSEQ multiplex PCR; TCRdb stores just in-frame clones and leaves some out. The sample comprises around 370,000 clones, about 90% of which are singletons, and 5.5% to 7.5% rests with the top ten. V lost 2 bases to trimming and J lost 5 bases; unmatched junction nucleotides: 7. This CDR3 comprises 15 residues. From germline, CDR1 is LGHDT and CDR2 YNNKEL (reference sequence). The receptor's source is a woman in her 70s with COVID-19, enrolled during active disease. The gene calls are TRBV3-1 (or the pseudogene TRBV3-2) and TRBJ2-7, with 9 bases fitting TRBD1. The source material was peripheral blood. The CDR3 sequence: CASSQTGTGLDEQYF. DNA of the CDR3: TGTGCCAGCAGCCAAACCGGGACAGGGCTCGACGAGCAGTACTTC.